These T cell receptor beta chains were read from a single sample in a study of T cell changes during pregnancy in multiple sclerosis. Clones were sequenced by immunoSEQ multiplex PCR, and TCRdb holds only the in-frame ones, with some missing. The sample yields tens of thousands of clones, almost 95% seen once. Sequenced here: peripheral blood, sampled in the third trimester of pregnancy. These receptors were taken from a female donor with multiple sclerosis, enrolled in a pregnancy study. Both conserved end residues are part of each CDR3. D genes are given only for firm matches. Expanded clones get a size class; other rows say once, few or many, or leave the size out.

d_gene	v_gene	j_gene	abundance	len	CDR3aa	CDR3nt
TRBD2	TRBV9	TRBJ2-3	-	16	CASSYTSGRAVGTQYF	TGTGCCAGCAGCTATACTAGCGGGAGGGCCGTAGGAACGCAGTATTTT
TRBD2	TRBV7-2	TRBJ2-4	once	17	CASSHLAGGIAKNIQYF	TGTGCCAGCAGTCATCTAGCGGGAGGGATAGCCAAAAACATTCAGTACTTC
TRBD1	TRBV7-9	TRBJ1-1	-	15	CASSIWTGGDTEAFF	TGTGCCAGCAGCATCTGGACAGGCGGTGACACTGAAGCTTTCTTT
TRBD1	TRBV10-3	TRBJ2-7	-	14	CAISETGTGFEQYF	TGTGCCATCAGTGAAACCGGGACAGGTTTTGAGCAGTACTTC
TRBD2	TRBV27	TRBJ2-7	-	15	CASNSGLAGPYEQYF	TGTGCCAGCAATTCCGGACTAGCGGGACCCTACGAGCAGTACTTC
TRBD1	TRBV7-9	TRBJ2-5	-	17	CASSLVGEGARKETQYF	TGTGCCAGCAGCTTAGTTGGAGAGGGGGCTAGGAAAGAGACCCAGTACTTC
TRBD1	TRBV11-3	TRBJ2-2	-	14	CASSRTGQAGELFF	TGTGCCAGCAGCCGGACAGGACAAGCCGGGGAGCTGTTTTTT
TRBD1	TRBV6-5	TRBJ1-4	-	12	CARPETGEWLFF	TGTGCCAGGCCGGAAACAGGGGAGTGGCTGTTTTTT
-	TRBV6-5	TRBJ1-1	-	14	CASFTQGGVTEAFF	TGTGCCAGCTTTACTCAGGGTGGGGTCACTGAAGCTTTCTTT
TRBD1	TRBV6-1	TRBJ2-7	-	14	CASARGTGDYEQYF	TGTGCCAGCGCCCGCGGGACAGGGGACTACGAGCAGTACTTC
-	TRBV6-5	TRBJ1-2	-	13	CASKYRSSDGYTF	TGTGCCAGCAAGTATCGATCGAGTGATGGCTACACCTTC
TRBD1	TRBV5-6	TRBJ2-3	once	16	CASSLTGTGNTDTQYF	TGTGCCAGCAGCTTGACGGGGACAGGGAACACAGATACGCAGTATTTT
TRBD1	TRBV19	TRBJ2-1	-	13	CASSVTTGDEQFF	TGTGCCAGTAGTGTCACGACAGGGGATGAGCAGTTCTTC
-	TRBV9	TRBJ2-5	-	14	CASSVATRGETQYF	TGTGCCAGCAGCGTAGCGACTAGGGGAGAGACCCAGTACTTC
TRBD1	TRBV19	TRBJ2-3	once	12	CASSYRGDTQYF	TGTGCCAGTAGCTACAGGGGCGATACGCAGTATTTT
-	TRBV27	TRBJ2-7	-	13	CASSFRASGEQYF	TGTGCCAGCAGTTTCCGAGCCTCGGGGGAGCAGTACTTC
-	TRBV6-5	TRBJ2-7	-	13	CASKSLAAYEQYF	TGTGCCAGCAAAAGTCTAGCCGCCTACGAGCAGTACTTC
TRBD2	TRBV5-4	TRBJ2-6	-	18	CASSPGGAGSSGANVLTF	TGTGCCAGCAGCCCGGGGGGGGCAGGGAGCTCGGGGGCCAACGTCCTGACTTTC
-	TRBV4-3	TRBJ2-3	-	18	CASSQDHMGGPSTDTQYF	TGCGCCAGCAGCCAAGATCATATGGGAGGTCCTAGCACAGATACGCAGTATTTT
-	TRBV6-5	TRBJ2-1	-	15	CASRITNGLSNEQFF	TGTGCCAGCAGAATTACTAATGGACTCAGCAATGAGCAGTTCTTC
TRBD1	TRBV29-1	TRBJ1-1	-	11	CSMTGGTEAFF	TGCAGCATGACAGGGGGCACTGAAGCTTTCTTT
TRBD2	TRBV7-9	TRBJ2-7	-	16	CASSSIGREVSYEQYF	TGTGCCAGCAGCTCGATAGGGCGGGAGGTCTCCTACGAGCAGTACTTC
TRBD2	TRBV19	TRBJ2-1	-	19	CASSIDGLMTSGRIYEQFF	TGTGCCAGTAGTATAGACGGATTGATGACTAGCGGGAGGATATATGAGCAGTTCTTC
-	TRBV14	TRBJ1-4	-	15	CASSQVGTYEEKLFF	TGTGCCAGCAGCCAAGTGGGGACATATGAAGAAAAACTGTTTTTT
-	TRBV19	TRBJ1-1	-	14	CASSLGHLNTEAFF	TGTGCCAGTAGTTTGGGACATTTGAACACTGAAGCTTTCTTT
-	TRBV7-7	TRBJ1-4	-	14	CASSLSSTNEKLFF	TGTGCTAGCAGCTTAAGCTCAACTAATGAAAAACTGTTTTTT
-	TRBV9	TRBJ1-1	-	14	CASSVGMESTEAFF	TGTGCCAGCAGCGTAGGGATGGAGTCCACTGAAGCTTTCTTT
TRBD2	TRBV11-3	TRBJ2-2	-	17	CASSLRRDGRAHGELFF	TGTGCCAGCAGCTTACGTCGTGACGGGAGGGCTCACGGGGAGCTGTTTTTT
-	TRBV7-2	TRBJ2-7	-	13	CASSFFGGYEQYF	TGTGCCAGCAGCTTCTTTGGGGGGTACGAGCAGTACTTC
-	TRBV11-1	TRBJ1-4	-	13	CASSLAGNEKLFF	TGTGCCAGCAGCTTGGCCGGGAATGAAAAACTGTTTTTT
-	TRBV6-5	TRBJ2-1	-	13	CASSYSSYNEQFF	TGTGCCAGCAGTTACTCCAGCTACAATGAGCAGTTCTTC
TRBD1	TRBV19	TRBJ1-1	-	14	CASSSWTGNTEAFF	TGTGCCAGTAGTAGCTGGACAGGGAACACTGAAGCTTTCTTT
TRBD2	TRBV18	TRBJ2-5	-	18	CASSPTSGRARGQETQYF	TGTGCCAGCTCACCTACTAGCGGGAGGGCCCGTGGTCAAGAGACCCAGTACTTC
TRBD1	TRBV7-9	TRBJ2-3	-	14	CASMDRGSTDTQYF	TGTGCCAGTATGGACAGGGGGTCCACAGATACGCAGTATTTT
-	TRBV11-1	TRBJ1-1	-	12	CASSFGNTEAFF	TGTGCCAGCAGCTTCGGGAACACTGAAGCTTTCTTT
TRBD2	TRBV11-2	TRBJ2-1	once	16	CASSRWTSGSRDEQFF	TGTGCCAGCAGTCGCTGGACTAGCGGGAGTAGGGATGAGCAGTTCTTC
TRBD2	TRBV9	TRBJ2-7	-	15	CASSARTSGRIEQYF	TGTGCCAGCAGCGCCCGGACTAGCGGGAGGATCGAGCAGTACTTC
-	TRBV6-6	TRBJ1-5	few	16	CASSYGQGNSNQPQHF	TGTGCCAGCAGTTACGGGCAGGGCAATAGCAATCAGCCCCAGCATTTT
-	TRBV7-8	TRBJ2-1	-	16	CASSLVAQGDYNEQFF	TGTGCCAGCAGCTTAGTTGCCCAAGGAGACTACAATGAGCAGTTCTTC
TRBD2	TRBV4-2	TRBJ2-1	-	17	CASSPKEKRGRRNEQFF	TGTGCCAGCAGCCCCAAGGAGAAGCGGGGACGTCGGAATGAGCAGTTCTTC
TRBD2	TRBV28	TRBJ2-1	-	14	CASSLLAGVEEQFF	TGTGCCAGCAGCCTACTAGCGGGAGTTGAGGAGCAGTTCTTC
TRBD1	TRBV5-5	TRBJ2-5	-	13	CASSFDRAETQYF	TGTGCCAGCAGCTTTGACAGGGCAGAGACCCAGTACTTC
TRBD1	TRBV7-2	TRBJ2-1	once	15	CASSLAPGQGYEQFF	TGTGCCAGCAGCTTAGCCCCGGGACAGGGCTATGAGCAGTTCTTC
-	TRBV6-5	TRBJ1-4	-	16	CASSYGYRKTNEKLFF	TGTGCCAGCAGTTACGGTTACAGGAAAACTAATGAAAAACTGTTTTTT
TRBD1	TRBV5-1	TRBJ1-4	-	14	CASSPDRVEEKLFF	TGCGCCAGCAGCCCAGACAGGGTTGAGGAAAAACTGTTTTTT
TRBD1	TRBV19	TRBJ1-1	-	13	CASSARGHTEAFF	TGTGCCAGTAGTGCCAGGGGGCACACTGAAGCTTTCTTT
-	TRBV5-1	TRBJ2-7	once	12	CASSLGGGEQYF	TGCGCCAGCAGCTTGGGAGGCGGCGAGCAGTACTTC
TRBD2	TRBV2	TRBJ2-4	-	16	CASTRTSGSREAIQYF	TGTGCCAGCACCCGGACTAGCGGGAGTCGGGAGGCCATTCAGTACTTC
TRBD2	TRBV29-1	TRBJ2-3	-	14	CSVHGLAGADTQYF	TGCAGCGTTCACGGACTAGCGGGAGCAGATACGCAGTATTTT
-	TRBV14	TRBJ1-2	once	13	CASSQGGGYGYTF	TGTGCCAGCAGCCAAGGGGGAGGCTATGGCTACACCTTC
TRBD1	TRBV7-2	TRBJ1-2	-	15	CASSLGGGRGLGYTF	TGTGCCAGCAGCTTAGGGGGGGGCAGGGGGCTTGGCTACACCTTC
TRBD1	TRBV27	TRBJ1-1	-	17	CASRGSGGQGAGTEAFF	TGTGCCAGCAGGGGGTCAGGTGGACAGGGGGCTGGGACTGAAGCTTTCTTT
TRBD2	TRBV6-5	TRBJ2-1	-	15	CASRIRGGAYNEQFF	TGTGCCAGCAGGATCCGGGGGGGGGCTTACAATGAGCAGTTCTTC